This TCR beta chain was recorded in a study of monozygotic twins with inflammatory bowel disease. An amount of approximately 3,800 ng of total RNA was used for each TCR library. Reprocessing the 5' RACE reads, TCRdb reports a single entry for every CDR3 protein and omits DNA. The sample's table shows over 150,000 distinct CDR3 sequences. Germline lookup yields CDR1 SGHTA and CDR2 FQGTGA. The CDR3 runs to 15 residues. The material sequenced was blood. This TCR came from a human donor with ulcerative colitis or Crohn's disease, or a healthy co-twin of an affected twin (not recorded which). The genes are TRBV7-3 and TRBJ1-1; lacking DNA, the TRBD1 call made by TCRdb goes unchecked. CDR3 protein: CASSPEGGGNTEAFF.